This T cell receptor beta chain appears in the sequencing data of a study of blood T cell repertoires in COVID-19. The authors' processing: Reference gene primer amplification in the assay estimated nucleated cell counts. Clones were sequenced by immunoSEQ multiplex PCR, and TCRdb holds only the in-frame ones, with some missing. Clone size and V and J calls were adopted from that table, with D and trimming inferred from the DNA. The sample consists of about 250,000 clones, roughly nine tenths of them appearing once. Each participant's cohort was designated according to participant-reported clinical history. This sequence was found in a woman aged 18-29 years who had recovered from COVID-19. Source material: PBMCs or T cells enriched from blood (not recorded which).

The CDR3: CAIRTGGSYNSPLHF. CDR3 sequence (DNA): TGTGCCATTCGGACAGGGGGATCCTATAATTCACCCCTCCACTTT. V usage is TRBV6-6 and J usage is TRBJ1-6; TRBD1 matches 10 bases. The V and J ends lost 10 bases and 1 base, in that order; junction bases with no gene match: 4. Germline CDR1 MNHNY, CDR2 SVGAGI (reference sequence). This CDR3 region has 15 residues.